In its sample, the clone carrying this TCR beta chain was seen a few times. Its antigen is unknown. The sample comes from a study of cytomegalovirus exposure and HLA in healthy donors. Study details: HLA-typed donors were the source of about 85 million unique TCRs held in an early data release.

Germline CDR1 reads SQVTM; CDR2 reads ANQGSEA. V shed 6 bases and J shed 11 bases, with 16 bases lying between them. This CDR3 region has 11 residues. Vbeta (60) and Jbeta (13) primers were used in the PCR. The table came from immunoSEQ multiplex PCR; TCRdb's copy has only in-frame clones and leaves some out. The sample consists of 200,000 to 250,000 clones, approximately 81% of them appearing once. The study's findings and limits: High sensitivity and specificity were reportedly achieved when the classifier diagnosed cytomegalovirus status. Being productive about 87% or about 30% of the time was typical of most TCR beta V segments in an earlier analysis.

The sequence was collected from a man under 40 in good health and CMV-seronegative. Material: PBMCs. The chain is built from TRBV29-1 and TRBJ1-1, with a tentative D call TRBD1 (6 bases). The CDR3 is CSVPGVPGAFF. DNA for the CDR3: TGCAGCGTCCCAGGGGTACCAGGCGCTTTCTTT.